The clone carrying this T cell receptor beta chain was counted between two and nine times. Its specificity is unknown. The source of the sample is a study of cytomegalovirus exposure and HLA in healthy donors. Study in general: An earlier analysis identified 100 million to 130 million unique TCR beta sequences in about 179 million T cells. Study conclusions and caveats: Information on immune exposure was restricted to one variable (CMV serostatus). About 90% or about 30% of the time was how often most TCR beta V segments were productive, according to an earlier analysis. With later analysis, a missense DCLRE1C variant became linked to TCR beta V- and J-gene trimming.

The CDR3 has 14 residues. Germline V gene lookup returns CDR1 KGHSH and CDR2 LQKENI. Trimming took 3 bases from V and 2 from J, leaving 11 bases between them. The PCR used 60 Vbeta and 13 Jbeta primers. Assay used: immunoSEQ multiplex PCR; TCRdb lists only in-frame clones, some missing. The sample includes 180,000 or so clones, roughly four fifths of them seen just once. This chain connects TRBV18 to TRBJ2-7; D is possibly TRBD2 (6 bases). The clonotype comes from a man younger than 35 in good health and CMV-seronegative. Sequences were obtained from PBMCs. The CDR3 DNA is TGTGCCAGCTCACCGGGGCGGGAACCCTACGAGCAGTACTTC. This gives the protein CASSPGREPYEQYF.